This entry describes one T cell receptor (beta chain). This entry is derived from a study of shared T cell receptors in the human thymus. The CDR3 contains 16 residues. Germline V gene lookup returns CDR1 MGHDK and CDR2 SYGVNS. V dropped 0 bases and J dropped 1; count of bases not matched to a gene: 6. Libraries were prepared by immunoSEQ multiplex PCR; TCRdb keeps only in-frame clonotypes and omits some of them. Found here are approximately 400,000 clones, around 93% of them singletons; the top ten hold roughly 0.021%. Sample: thymocytes. The receptor's source is a human donor. The genes are TRBV25-1 and TRBJ2-7; the match to TRBD2 covers 7 bases. CDR3 in amino acids: CASSEYGGSWSYEQYF. The CDR3 nucleotides read TGTGCCAGCAGTGAATACGGCGGGAGTTGGTCCTACGAGCAGTACTTC.